The subject of this entry is one TCR beta chain. Its antigen is unidentified. The CDR3 does not close with the conserved phenylalanine or tryptophan, likely indicating a read error. This sample stems from a study of tumor and adjacent non-tumor tissue in lung cancer. The library came from three nested PCR rounds adapted from ARM-PCR protocols. Using its own MiXCR run on the multiplex PCR reads, TCRdb lists one record per CDR3 protein. The sample has about 75,000 distinct CDR3 sequences, 60% to 85% seen once. The germline CDR1 and CDR2 sequences are MNHNY and SVGAGI (reference sequence). The CDR3 runs to 16 residues. General study findings and limits: Significantly higher TCR diversity was found in tumor than normal lung.

No cell sorting was done before RNA was extracted from the tissue. Sequencing used lung tumor tissue. This sequence was found in a woman in her 50s with non-small cell lung cancer. The chain carries TRBV6-6 and TRBJ2-2, with D perhaps TRBD2 (6 bases). CDR3 residues: CASSDRSSSGAGGLFL. The CDR3 DNA reads TGTGCCAGCAGTGATCGATCGAGCTCTGGGGCCGGGGGGCTGTTTTTA.